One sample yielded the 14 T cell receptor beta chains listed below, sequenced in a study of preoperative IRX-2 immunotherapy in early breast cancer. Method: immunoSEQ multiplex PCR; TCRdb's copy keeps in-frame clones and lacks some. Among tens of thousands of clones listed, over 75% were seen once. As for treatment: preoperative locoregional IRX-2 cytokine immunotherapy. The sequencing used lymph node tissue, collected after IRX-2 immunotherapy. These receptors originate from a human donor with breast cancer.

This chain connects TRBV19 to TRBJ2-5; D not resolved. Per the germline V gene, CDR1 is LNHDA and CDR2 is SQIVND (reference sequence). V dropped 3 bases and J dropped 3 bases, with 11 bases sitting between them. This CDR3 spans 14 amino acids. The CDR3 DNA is TGTGCCAGTAGTATTAGTAGTCCAGAAGAGACCCAGTACTTC. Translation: CASSISSPEETQYF.

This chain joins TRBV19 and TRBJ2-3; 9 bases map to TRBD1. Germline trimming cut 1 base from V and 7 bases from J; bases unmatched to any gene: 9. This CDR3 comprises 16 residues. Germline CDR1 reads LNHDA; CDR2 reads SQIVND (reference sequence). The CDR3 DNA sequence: TGTGCCAGTAGTATAGGGGGGACAGGGATAGGGTATACGCAGTATTTT. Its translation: CASSIGGTGIGYTQYF.

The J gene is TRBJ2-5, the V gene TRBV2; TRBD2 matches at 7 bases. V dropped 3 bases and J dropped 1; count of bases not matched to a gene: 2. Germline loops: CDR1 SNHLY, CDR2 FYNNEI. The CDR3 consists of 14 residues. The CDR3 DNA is TGTGCCAGCAGTGATTTAGCGGGCCAAGAGACCCAGTACTTC. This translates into CASSDLAGQETQYF.

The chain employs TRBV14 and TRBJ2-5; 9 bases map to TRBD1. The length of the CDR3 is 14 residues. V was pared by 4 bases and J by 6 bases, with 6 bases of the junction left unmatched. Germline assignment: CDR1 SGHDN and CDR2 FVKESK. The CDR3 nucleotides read TGTGCCAGCAGCCGCGACAGGGGGTATCAGACCCAGTACTTC. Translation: CASSRDRGYQTQYF. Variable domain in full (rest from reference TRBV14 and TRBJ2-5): EAGVTQFPSHSVIEKGQTVTLRCDPISGHDNLYWYRRVMGKEIKFLLHFVKESKQDESGMPNNRFLAERTGGTYSTLKVQPAELEDSGVYFCASSRDRGYQTQYFGPGTRLLVL.

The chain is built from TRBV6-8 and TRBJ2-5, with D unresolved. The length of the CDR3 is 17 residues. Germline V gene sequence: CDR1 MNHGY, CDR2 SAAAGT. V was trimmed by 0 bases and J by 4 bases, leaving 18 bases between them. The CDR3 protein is CASSYSLSGVLGETQYF. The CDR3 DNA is TGTGCCAGCAGTTACTCGTTAAGTGGAGTCTTGGGAGAGACCCAGTACTTC.

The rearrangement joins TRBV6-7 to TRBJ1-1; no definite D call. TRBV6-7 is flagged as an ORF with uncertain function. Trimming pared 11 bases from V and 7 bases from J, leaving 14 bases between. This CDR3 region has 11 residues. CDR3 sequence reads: CAGGGRDEAFF. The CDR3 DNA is TGTGCCGGCGGCGGGAGGGATGAAGCTTTCTTT.

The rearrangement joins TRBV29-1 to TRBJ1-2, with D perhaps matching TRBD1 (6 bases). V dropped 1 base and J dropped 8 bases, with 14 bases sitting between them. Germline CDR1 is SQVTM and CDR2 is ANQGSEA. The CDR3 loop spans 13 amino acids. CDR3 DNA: TGCAGCGTTGAAGGTGGGGCAGGGGAAGGCTACACCTTC. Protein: CSVEGGAGEGYTF.

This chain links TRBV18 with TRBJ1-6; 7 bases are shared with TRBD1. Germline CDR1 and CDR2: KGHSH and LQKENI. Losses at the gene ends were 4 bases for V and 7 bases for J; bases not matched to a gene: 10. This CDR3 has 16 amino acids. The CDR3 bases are TGTGCCAGCTCACGGGCCGGGACAGACTTCAATTCACCCCTCCACTTT. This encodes CASSRAGTDFNSPLHF.

The CDR3 DNA sequence: TGTGCCATCAGTGAGTCGAGGGGGGCCGGACTCTATGGCTACACCTTC. As protein: CAISESRGAGLYGYTF. This chain connects TRBV10-3 to TRBJ1-2, with D possibly TRBD1 on 6 matching bases. Germline CDR1 and CDR2: ENHRY and SYGVKD. CDR3 length: 16 residues. Trimming took 0 bases from V and 4 from J, leaving 15 bases between them.

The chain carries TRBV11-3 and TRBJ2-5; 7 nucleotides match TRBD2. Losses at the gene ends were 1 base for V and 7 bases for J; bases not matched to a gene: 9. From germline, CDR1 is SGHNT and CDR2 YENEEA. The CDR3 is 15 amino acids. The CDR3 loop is CASSLVGAREGTQYF. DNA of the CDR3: TGTGCCAGCAGCTTAGTTGGAGCGAGGGAGGGGACCCAGTACTTC.

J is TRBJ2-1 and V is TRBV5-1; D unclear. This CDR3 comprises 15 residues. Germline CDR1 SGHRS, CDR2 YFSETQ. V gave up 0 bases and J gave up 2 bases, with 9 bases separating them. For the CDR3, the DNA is TGCGCCAGCAGCTTGGAGGGTATTACCTACAATGAGCAGTTCTTC. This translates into CASSLEGITYNEQFF.

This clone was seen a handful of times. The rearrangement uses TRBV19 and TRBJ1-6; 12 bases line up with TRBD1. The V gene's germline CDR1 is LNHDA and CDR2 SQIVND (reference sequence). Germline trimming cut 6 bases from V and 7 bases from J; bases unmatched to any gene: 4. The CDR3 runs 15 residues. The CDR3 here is CASRPGQGANSPLHF. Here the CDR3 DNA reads TGTGCCAGTAGGCCGGGACAGGGGGCAAATTCACCCCTCCACTTT.

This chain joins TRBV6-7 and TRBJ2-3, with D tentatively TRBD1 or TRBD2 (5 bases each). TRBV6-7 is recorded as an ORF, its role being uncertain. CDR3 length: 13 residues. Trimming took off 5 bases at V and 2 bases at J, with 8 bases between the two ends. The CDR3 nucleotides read TGTGCCAGCAGTGGGGACCCCACAGATACGCAGTATTTT. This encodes CASSGDPTDTQYF.

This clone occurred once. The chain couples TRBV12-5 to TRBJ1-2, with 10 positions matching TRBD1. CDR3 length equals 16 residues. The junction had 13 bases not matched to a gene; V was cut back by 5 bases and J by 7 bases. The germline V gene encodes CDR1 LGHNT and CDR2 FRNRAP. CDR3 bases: TGTGCTAGTGGTCTCTCGACAGGGGGCTCGGTACGTGGCTACACCTTC. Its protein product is CASGLSTGGSVRGYTF.